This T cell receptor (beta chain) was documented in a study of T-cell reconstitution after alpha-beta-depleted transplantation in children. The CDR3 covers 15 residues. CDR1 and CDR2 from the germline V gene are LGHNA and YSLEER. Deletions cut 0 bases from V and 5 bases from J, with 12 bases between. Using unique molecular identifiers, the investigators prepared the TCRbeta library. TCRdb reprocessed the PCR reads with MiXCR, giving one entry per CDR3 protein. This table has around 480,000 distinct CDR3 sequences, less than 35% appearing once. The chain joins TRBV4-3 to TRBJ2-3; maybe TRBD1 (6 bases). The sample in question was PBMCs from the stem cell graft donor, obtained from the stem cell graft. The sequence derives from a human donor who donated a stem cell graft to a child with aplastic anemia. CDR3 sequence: CASSQDRAGVDTQYF. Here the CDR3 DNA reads TGCGCCAGCAGCCAAGATCGGGCAGGGGTAGATACGCAGTATTTT.